Each of the 17 T cell receptor beta chains below was sequenced from the same sample in a study of T cells in Graves' hyperthyroidism and ophthalmopathy. RNA transcripts served as the template for amplifying TCR beta CDR3 regions. The HTBI primer set drove a first-round RT-PCR of the TCR CDR3. One entry per CDR3 protein, called by TCRdb with MiXCR from the multiplex PCR reads. This repertoire shows about 640,000 distinct CDR3 sequences, roughly 20% found once; its top ten account for 34%. The sample comprised blood. The receptors derive from a man younger than 45 with Graves' ophthalmopathy.

This clonotype was recorded a few times. This rearrangement joins TRBV6-1 to TRBJ2-5; the match to TRBD2 covers 14 bases. The V segment lost 0 bases and the J segment 5 bases; nucleotides outside the gene matches: 11. The germline V gene encodes CDR1 MNHNS and CDR2 SASEGT. The CDR3 is made up of 19 amino acids. The CDR3 protein is CASSEAGVGLAGAFETQYF. The CDR3 bases are TGTGCCAGCAGTGAAGCTGGAGTGGGACTAGCGGGAGCGTTTGAGACCCAGTACTTC.

The V call is TRBV30, the J call TRBJ1-2; D gene ambiguous. The V end lost 3 bases, the J end lost 0 bases, and 20 bases lay between the germline ends. Germline CDR1 GTSNPN, CDR2 SVGIG (reference sequence). This CDR3 comprises 17 residues. This CDR3 reads CAWRSRSTYKSNYGYTF. The CDR3 DNA sequence: TGTGCCTGGAGGAGCAGATCCACCTACAAGTCTAACTATGGCTACACCTTC.

The chain employs TRBV25-1 and TRBJ2-2, with D perhaps matching TRBD1 (5 bases). The CDR3 extends over 15 amino acids. Trimming shortened V by 2 bases and J by 0 bases, and 7 bases separated the two germline ends. The germline CDR1 and CDR2 sequences are MGHDK and SYGVNS. CDR3 coding DNA: TGTGCCAGCAGTGAAGCGACAGCGAACACCGGGGAGCTGTTTTTT. Translated, it gives CASSEATANTGELFF.

This clonotype was counted only a few times. V is TRBV7-2 and J is TRBJ1-4, with 10 bases matching TRBD1. The CDR3 sequence is 15 residues long. Germline V gene sequence: CDR1 SGHTA, CDR2 FQGNSA. With V trimmed by 0 bases and J by 9 bases, 4 bases remained unmatched. Here the CDR3 reads CASSLAPGQGQKLFF. The CDR3 nucleotides are TGTGCCAGCAGCTTAGCTCCGGGACAGGGGCAAAAACTGTTTTTT.

This clonotype was seen a handful of times. The CDR3 region is CASSAGLAGGFEQFF. The CDR3 DNA follows: TGTGCCAGCAGCGCGGGACTAGCGGGAGGGTTCGAGCAGTTCTTC. The chain carries TRBV7-9 and TRBJ2-1; 16 positions agree with TRBD2. Germline loops: CDR1 SEHNR, CDR2 FQNEAQ (reference sequence). With 5 bases clipped from V and 10 bases from J, the junction kept 5 bases outside the gene matches. CDR3 length: 15 amino acids.

This clonotype has a count of ten or more. The V and J genes are TRBV30 and TRBJ2-1, with D perhaps TRBD2 (6 bases). The CDR3 contains 13 residues. Germline V gene lookup returns CDR1 GTSNPN and CDR2 SVGIG (reference sequence). Trimming left V 3 bases short and J 8 bases short, with 14 bases between. The DNA for the CDR3 is TGTGCCTGGAGCCTCGGAGGGTTGGATGAGCAGTTCTTC. This codes for CAWSLGGLDEQFF. Based on the CDR3 plus reference TRBV30 and TRBJ2-1, the full variable domain is SQTIHQWPATLVQPVGSPLSLECTVEGTSNPNLYWYRQAAGRGLQLLFYSVGIGQISSEVPQNLSASRPQDRQFILSSKKLLLSDSGFYLCAWSLGGLDEQFFGPGTRLTVL.

On this clonotype: The junction shows a germline mismatch at one end, possibly a read error. The chain uses TRBV20-1 and TRBJ2-2, with TRBD2 identical over 8 bases. Per germline, CDR1 DFQATT and CDR2 SNEGSKA (reference sequence). This CDR3 region has 15 residues. CDR3 region: CSANRAGAFTGEPFF. As DNA, the CDR3 is TGCAGTGCTAACCGAGCGGGGGCATTCACCGGGGAGCCGTTTTTT.

This clonotype was observed a few times. The rearrangement joins TRBV28 to TRBJ2-1; D gene ambiguous. Germline values: CDR1 MDHEN, CDR2 SYDVKM. This CDR3 has 12 amino acids. Trimming removed 2 bases at V and 5 bases at J, with 4 bases between. The CDR3 region has the DNA TGTGCCAGCAGTTTAGATGACAATGAGCAGTTCTTC. Translation gives CASSLDDNEQFF.

With regard to this clonotype: This clone may be a read error of a much larger clone one base away. This sequence joins TRBV18 and TRBJ1-1; TRBD1 is a possible D gene (6 bases). The CDR3 is made up of 15 amino acids. The V gene's germline CDR1 is KGHSH and CDR2 LQKENI. V was shortened by 4 bases and J by 0 bases, with 12 bases between the two germline ends. CDR3 amino acids: CASSHPQGMNTEAFF. The DNA of the CDR3 is TGTGCCAGCTCACACCCACAGGGAATGAACACTGAAGCTTTCTTT.

The rearrangement links TRBV20-1 to TRBJ2-7, with 7 bases identical to TRBD1. J gave up 0 bases and V 7 bases, and 6 bases lay outside the gene matches. The germline gives CDR1 DFQATT, CDR2 SNEGSKA (reference sequence). The CDR3 spans 13 residues. The CDR3 protein is CSDRGPGSYEQYF. The CDR3 DNA sequence: TGCAGTGACAGGGGTCCCGGCTCCTACGAGCAGTACTTC.

This clonotype was recorded a few times. This chain uses TRBV20-1 with TRBJ2-1; tentatively, D is TRBD2 (7 bases). This CDR3 region has 13 residues. Germline CDR1 and CDR2: DFQATT and SNEGSKA (reference sequence). Trimming stripped 4 bases from V and 6 bases from J, with 13 bases between. The CDR3 nucleotides are TGCAGTGCTAACGTGAGGGGGGGCAATGAGCAGTTCTTC. Translation gives CSANVRGGNEQFF.

Only a few counts were recorded for this clonotype. The V call is TRBV30, the J call TRBJ2-3; D may be TRBD2 (6 bases). There are 12 residues in the CDR3. In germline, CDR1 is GTSNPN, CDR2 SVGIG (reference sequence). Trimming shortened V by 5 bases and J by 1 base, and 7 bases separated the two germline ends. The CDR3 protein is CAWERGTDTQYF. The CDR3 coding sequence is TGTGCCTGGGAGCGGGGCACAGATACGCAGTATTTT.

The CDR3 spells CASSQTAGTSEQYF. CDR3 DNA: TGTGCCAGCAGCCAAACCGCCGGGACTAGCGAGCAGTACTTC. The gene calls are TRBV6-1 and TRBJ2-7; 8 bases align to TRBD2. The CDR3 has 14 residues. The germline V gene encodes CDR1 MNHNS and CDR2 SASEGT. Losses at the gene ends were 6 bases for V and 6 bases for J; bases not matched to a gene: 10.

The genes are TRBV9 and TRBJ2-3; 7 positions match TRBD2. CDR1 is SGDLS and CDR2 is YYNGEE in the germline V gene. The CDR3 is 15 amino acids. V lost 4 bases to trimming and J lost 3 bases; unmatched junction nucleotides: 8. The DNA of the CDR3 is TGTGCCAGCAGCCCTGGCGGGAGCCCAACAGATACGCAGTATTTT. Encoded protein: CASSPGGSPTDTQYF.

This clonotype occurred a few times. The CDR3 DNA is TGTGCCAGCAGCCAATTCAGGAACACCGGGGAGCTGTTTTTT. It specifies CASSQFRNTGELFF. The chain uses TRBV3-1 and TRBJ2-2; D gene uncertain. V gave up 2 bases and J gave up 1 base, with 5 bases separating them. CDR1 and CDR2 from the germline V gene are LGHDT and YNNKEL (reference sequence). The CDR3 spans 14 residues.

The genes are TRBV20-1 and TRBJ2-2; TRBD2 matches 10 bases. The germline gives CDR1 DFQATT, CDR2 SNEGSKA (reference sequence). This CDR3 comprises 15 residues. Losses at the gene ends were 1 base for V and 7 bases for J; bases not matched to a gene: 6. This chain's CDR3 is CSARASGSNIGELFF. The CDR3 bases are TGCAGTGCTAGAGCTAGCGGGAGTAATATCGGGGAGCTGTTTTTT.

The chain has TRBV20-1 and TRBJ1-6, with 11 bases that match TRBD1. The V segment lost 0 bases and the J segment 13 bases; nucleotides outside the gene matches: 11. Germline lookup yields CDR1 DFQATT and CDR2 SNEGSKA (reference sequence). The CDR3 consists of 16 residues. CDR3 nucleotide sequence: TGCAGTGCTAGAGACTCGACCGGGACAGGGGGACGTCCCCTCCACTTT. Translation gives CSARDSTGTGGRPLHF.